This TCR beta chain was recovered during a study of blood T cell repertoires in COVID-19. Overall study context: The study drew acute and convalescent COVID-19 samples from the United States, Italy and Spain.

This CDR3 is 18 amino acids long. V was pared by 1 base and J by 4 bases, with 12 bases of the junction left unmatched. Germline assignment: CDR1 MDHEN and CDR2 SYDVKM. Only in-frame clones appear in the TCRdb table, and some are missing; sequencing was by immunoSEQ multiplex PCR. The repertoire consists of about 280,000 clones, with about nine tenths occurring once and the leading ten covering roughly 10%. This TCR came from a woman aged 25 to 39 with COVID-19, enrolled during active disease. Sequencing was performed on peripheral blood. The V call is TRBV28, the J call TRBJ2-3; TRBD1 agrees at 9 bases. CDR3 in amino acids: CASSLFALGTGTPDTQYF. The CDR3 DNA sequence: TGTGCCAGCAGTTTATTTGCTTTGGGGACAGGGACGCCAGATACGCAGTATTTT.